This is a list of T cell receptor beta chains from one sample in a study of blood T cell repertoires in COVID-19. TCRdb keeps only in-frame clones here, not all; method: immunoSEQ multiplex PCR. Among about 230,000 clones listed, 75% to 90% were seen once. The material sequenced was peripheral blood. Receptors originate from a woman aged 70-85 years with active or convalescent COVID-19. Each CDR3 is given with its conserved first and last residue. D genes are given only for firm matches. Expanded clones get a size class; other rows say once, few or many, or leave the size out.

size | J | D | V | DNA | CDR3
once | TRBJ2-7 | TRBD2 | TRBV6-1 | TGTGCCAGCAGTGAGGGGGGGATGCGGGGTCTCGAGCAGTACTTC | CASSEGGMRGLEQYF
NA | TRBJ1-2 | NA | TRBV19 | TGTGCCAGTAGTACTGGACTGGGGGACAACCTCCCTAAGGGCTACACCTTC | CASSTGLGDNLPKGYTF
NA | TRBJ2-3 | TRBD1 | TRBV29-1 | TGCAGCGTTGGAAAGGGGACAGCTGGGACAGATACGCAGTATTTT | CSVGKGTAGTDTQYF
NA | TRBJ1-6 | NA | TRBV6-5 | TGTGCCAGCAGCCGACTGATTCCCTATAATTCACCCCTCCACTTT | CASSRLIPYNSPLHF
NA | TRBJ2-1 | TRBD2 | TRBV11-2 | TGTGCCAGCAGCCCTTCCGGGACTAGCCCATCGACAGAGCAGTTCTTC | CASSPSGTSPSTEQFF
once | TRBJ2-2 | TRBD1 | TRBV25-1 | TGTGCCAGCAGTGACCCTACAGGGGCCGGGGAGCTGTTTTTT | CASSDPTGAGELFF
NA | TRBJ1-5 | TRBD1 | TRBV23-1 | TGCGCCAGCAGTCCCGACTCCTCCGGGGACAGACTAAATCAGCCCCAGCATTTT | CASSPDSSGDRLNQPQHF
few | TRBJ2-7 | NA | TRBV7-9 | TGTGCCAGCAGCTTCGCCTACGAGCAGTACTTC | CASSFAYEQYF
once | TRBJ2-5 | NA | TRBV10-3 | TGTGCCATCAGTGAGTCACAGCCCGCAGGAACCCAGTACTTC | CAISESQPAGTQYF
NA | TRBJ2-7 | NA | TRBV2 | TGTGCCAGCAGTCTTACCTACGAGCAGTACTTC | CASSLTYEQYF
NA | TRBJ1-5 | TRBD1 | TRBV5-8 | TGTGCCACTTCTCGGACAGGGACTAATCAGCCCCAGCATTTT | CATSRTGTNQPQHF
NA | TRBJ1-1 | NA | TRBV18 | TGTGCCAGCTCACCGCAGACAGTGAACACTGAAGCTTTCTTT | CASSPQTVNTEAFF
NA | TRBJ2-7 | NA | TRBV7-9 | TGTGCCAGCAGCGTTACCTACAAGGCCCTCCAGGATTACGAGCAGTACTTC | CASSVTYKALQDYEQYF
NA | TRBJ1-1 | NA | TRBV3-1/TRBV3-2 | TGTGCCAGCAGCCTGGGGGGTCGTCGAGGGACTGAAGCTTTCTTT | CASSLGGRRGTEAFF
NA | TRBJ1-6 | TRBD1 | TRBV6-4 | TGTGCCAGCAGTACCGGGACAGCCAATTCACCCCTCCACTTT | CASSTGTANSPLHF
NA | TRBJ2-7 | NA | TRBV27 | TGTGCCAGCAGTCGCCTAGGTAGGGGCCCTTCTATCGAGCAGTACTTC | CASSRLGRGPSIEQYF
NA | TRBJ1-1 | NA | TRBV5-4 | TGTGCCAGCAGCTCACCCTATCAGCGGGTGAACACTGAAGCTTTCTTT | CASSSPYQRVNTEAFF
NA | TRBJ1-1 | NA | TRBV5-4 | TGTGCCAGCAGCTTCGGCAGGGTTAGGAACACTGAAGCTTTCTTT | CASSFGRVRNTEAFF
NA | TRBJ2-7 | TRBD1 | TRBV6-5 | TGTGCCAGCACTCCCCCGGGACAGGGTTCCGAGCAGTACTTC | CASTPPGQGSEQYF
NA | TRBJ2-6 | NA | TRBV18 | TGTGCCAGCTCACGGGTTGTGACGGGACAAACGTACTCTGGGGCCAACGTCCTGACTTTC | CASSRVVTGQTYSGANVLTF
NA | TRBJ2-1 | TRBD2 | TRBV6-5 | TGTGCCAGCTTACTATACGGGGGGGTCAATGAGCAGTTCTTC | CASLLYGGVNEQFF
NA | TRBJ2-1 | TRBD1 | TRBV2 | TGTGCCAGCAGAAGGACAGGGGAGTCGGGATATGAGCAGTTCTTC | CASRRTGESGYEQFF
NA | TRBJ2-7 | NA | TRBV3-1/TRBV3-2 | TGTGCCAGCAGCCTACAGGGAGCCTACGAGCAGTACTTC | CASSLQGAYEQYF
once | TRBJ2-1 | NA | TRBV7-2 | TGTGCCAGCAGCTCCCAGGGGGGAAGCTCCTACAATGAGCAGTTCTTC | CASSSQGGSSYNEQFF
NA | TRBJ1-1 | TRBD1 | TRBV9 | TGTGCCAGCAGCGAGGGGGCGAAGAACACTGAAGCTTTCTTT | CASSEGAKNTEAFF
few | TRBJ1-5 | NA | TRBV4-2 | TGTGCCAGCAGCCAAGATCTACAGGACCAGCCCCAGCATTTT | CASSQDLQDQPQHF
NA | TRBJ2-3 | TRBD2 | TRBV6-2/TRBV6-3 | TGTGCCAGCAGTCAGCCAGCGGGGGGTTCAGATACGCAGTATTTT | CASSQPAGGSDTQYF
NA | TRBJ2-3 | TRBD2 | TRBV11-2 | TGTGCCAGCAGCTTAGTGGGTTTCACGACTAGCGGGAACACAGATACGCAGTATTTT | CASSLVGFTTSGNTDTQYF